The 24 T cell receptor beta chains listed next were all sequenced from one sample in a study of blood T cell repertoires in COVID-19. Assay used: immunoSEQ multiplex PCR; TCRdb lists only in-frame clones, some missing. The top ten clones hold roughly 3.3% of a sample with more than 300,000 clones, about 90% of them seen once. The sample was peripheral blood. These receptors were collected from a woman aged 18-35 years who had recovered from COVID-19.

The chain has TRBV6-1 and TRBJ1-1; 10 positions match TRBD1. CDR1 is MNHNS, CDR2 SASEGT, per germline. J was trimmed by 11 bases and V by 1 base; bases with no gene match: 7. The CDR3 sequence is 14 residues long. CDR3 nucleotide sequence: TGTGCCAGCAGTGAAGGGGACAGGGGAGGAGAGGCTTTCTTT. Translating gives CASSEGDRGGEAFF.

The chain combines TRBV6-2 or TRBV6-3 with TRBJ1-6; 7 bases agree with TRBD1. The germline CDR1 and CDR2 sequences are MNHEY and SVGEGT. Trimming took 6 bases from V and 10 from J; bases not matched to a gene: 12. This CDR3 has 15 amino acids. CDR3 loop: CASSTRQGIGSPLHF. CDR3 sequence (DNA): TGTGCCAGCAGCACCCGACAGGGAATAGGATCACCCCTCCACTTT.

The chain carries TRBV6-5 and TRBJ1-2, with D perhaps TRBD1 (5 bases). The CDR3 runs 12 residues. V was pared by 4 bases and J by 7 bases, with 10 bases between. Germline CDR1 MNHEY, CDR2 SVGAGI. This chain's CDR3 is CASSWGDGGYTF. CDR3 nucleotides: TGTGCCAGCAGTTGGGGGGACGGTGGCTACACCTTC.

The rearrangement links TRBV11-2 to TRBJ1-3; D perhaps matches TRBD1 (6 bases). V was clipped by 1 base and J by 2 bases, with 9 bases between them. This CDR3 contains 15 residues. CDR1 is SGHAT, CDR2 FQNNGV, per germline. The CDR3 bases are TGTGCCAGCAGCTTAGGGACAGAACCTGGAAACACCATATATTTT. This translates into CASSLGTEPGNTIYF.

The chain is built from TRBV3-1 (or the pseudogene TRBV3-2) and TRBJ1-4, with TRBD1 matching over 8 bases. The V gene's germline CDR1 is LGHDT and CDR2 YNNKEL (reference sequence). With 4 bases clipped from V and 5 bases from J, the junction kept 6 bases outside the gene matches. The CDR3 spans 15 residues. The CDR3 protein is CASSPLRGQNEKLFF. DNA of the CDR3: TGTGCCAGCAGCCCTCTCAGGGGGCAAAATGAAAAACTGTTTTTT.

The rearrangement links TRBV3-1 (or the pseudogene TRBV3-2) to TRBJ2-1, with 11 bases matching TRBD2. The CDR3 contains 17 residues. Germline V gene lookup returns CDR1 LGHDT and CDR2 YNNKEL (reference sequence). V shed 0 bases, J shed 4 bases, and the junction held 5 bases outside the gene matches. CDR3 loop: CASSQDLWTSGYNEQFF. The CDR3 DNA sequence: TGTGCCAGCAGCCAAGATCTGTGGACTAGCGGGTACAATGAGCAGTTCTTC.

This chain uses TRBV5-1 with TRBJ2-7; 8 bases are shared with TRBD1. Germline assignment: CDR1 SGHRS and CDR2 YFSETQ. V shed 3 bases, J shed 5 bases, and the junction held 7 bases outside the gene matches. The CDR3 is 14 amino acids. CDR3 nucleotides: TGCGCCAGCAGCTCGAGGACAGGGAGCGACGAGCAGTACGTC. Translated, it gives CASSSRTGSDEQYV.

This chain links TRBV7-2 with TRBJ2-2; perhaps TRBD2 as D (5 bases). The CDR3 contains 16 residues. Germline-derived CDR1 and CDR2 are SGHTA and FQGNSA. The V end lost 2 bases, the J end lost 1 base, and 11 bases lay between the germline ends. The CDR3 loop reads CASSLSPAVNTGELFF. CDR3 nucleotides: TGTGCCAGCAGCTTATCCCCAGCGGTGAACACCGGGGAGCTGTTTTTT.

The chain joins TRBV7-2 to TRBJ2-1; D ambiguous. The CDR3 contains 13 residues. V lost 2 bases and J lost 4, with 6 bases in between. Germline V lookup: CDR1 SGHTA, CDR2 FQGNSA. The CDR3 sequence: CASSLIAYNEQFF. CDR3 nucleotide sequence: TGTGCCAGCAGCTTAATAGCTTACAATGAGCAGTTCTTC.

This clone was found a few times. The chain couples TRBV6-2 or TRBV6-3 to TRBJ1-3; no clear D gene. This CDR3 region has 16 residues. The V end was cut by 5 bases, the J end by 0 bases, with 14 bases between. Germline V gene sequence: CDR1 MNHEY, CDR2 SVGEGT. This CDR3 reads CASSRQVRRSGNTIYF. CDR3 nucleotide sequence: TGTGCCAGCAGTCGGCAGGTCCGACGCTCTGGAAACACCATATATTTT.

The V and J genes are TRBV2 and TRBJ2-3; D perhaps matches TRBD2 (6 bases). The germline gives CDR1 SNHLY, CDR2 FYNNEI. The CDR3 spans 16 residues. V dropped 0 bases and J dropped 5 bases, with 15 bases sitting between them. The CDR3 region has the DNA TGTGCCAGCAGTGAAGCGCTTCTGGGAGCGGGAGATACGCAGTATTTT. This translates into CASSEALLGAGDTQYF.

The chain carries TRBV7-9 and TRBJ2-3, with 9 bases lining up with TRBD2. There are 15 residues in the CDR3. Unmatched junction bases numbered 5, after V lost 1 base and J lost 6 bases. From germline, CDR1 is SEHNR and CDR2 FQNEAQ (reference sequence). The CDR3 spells CASSLGAGGWDTQYF. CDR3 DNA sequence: TGTGCCAGCAGCTTAGGAGCGGGAGGATGGGATACGCAGTATTTT.

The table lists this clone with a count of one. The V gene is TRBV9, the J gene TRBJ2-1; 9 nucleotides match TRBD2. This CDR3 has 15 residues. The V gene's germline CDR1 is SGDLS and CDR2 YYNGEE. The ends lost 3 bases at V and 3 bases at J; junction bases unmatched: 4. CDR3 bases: TGTGCCAGCAGCGCCCTAGCGGGAAGCTACAATGAGCAGTTCTTC. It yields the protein CASSALAGSYNEQFF.

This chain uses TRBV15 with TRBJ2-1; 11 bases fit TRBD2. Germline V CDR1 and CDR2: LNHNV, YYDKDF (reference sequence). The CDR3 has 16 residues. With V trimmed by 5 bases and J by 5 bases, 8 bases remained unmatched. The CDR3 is CATSGPLAGVHNEQFF. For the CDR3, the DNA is TGTGCCACCAGCGGACCACTAGCGGGAGTCCACAATGAGCAGTTCTTC.

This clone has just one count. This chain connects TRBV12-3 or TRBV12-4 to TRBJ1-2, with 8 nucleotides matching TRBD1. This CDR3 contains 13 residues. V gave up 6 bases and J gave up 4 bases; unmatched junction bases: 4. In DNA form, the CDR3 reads TGTGCCAGCAGGAACACAGGGGGCTATGGCTACACCTTC. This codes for CASRNTGGYGYTF.

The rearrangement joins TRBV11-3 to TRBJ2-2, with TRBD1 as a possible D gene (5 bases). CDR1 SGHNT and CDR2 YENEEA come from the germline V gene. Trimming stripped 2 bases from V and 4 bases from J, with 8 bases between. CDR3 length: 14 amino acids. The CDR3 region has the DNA TGTGCCAGCAGCTTAAACAGGATCACCGGGGAGCTGTTTTTT. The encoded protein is CASSLNRITGELFF.

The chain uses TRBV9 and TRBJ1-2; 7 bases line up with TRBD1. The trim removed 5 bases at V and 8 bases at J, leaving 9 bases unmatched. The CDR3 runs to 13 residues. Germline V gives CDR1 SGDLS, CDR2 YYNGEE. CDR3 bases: TGTGCCAGCAGACCGACAGGGAACGCCGGCTACACCTTC. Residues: CASRPTGNAGYTF.

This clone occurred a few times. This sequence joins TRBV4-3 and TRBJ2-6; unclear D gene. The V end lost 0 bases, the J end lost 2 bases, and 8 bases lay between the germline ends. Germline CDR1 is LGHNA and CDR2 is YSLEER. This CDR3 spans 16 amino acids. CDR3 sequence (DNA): TGCGCCAGCAGCCAAGATCCCGAGACTGGGGCCAACGTCCTGACTTTC. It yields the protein CASSQDPETGANVLTF.

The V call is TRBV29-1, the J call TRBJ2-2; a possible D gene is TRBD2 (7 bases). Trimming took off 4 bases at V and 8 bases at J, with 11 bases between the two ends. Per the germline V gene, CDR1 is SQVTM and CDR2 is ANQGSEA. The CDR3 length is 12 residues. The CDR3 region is CSVGGGRGELFF. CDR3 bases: TGCAGCGTTGGCGGGGGCCGGGGGGAGCTGTTTTTT.

The CDR3, as DNA: TGTGCCAGCAGCTTAGGGAGAGCTTTCTTT. It is translated as CASSLGRAFF. The chain combines TRBV7-2 with TRBJ1-1; the D is unclear. The V end was cut by 1 base, the J end by 10 bases, with 4 bases between. Germline loops: CDR1 SGHTA, CDR2 FQGNSA. The CDR3 is made up of 10 amino acids.

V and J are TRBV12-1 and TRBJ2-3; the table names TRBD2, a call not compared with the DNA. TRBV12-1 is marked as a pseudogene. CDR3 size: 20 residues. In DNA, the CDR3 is TGTGCCAGCAGCTCGGAAGGGCAAACGGGGACTAGCGGAAAAGTTGATACGCAGTATTTT. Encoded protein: CASSSEGQTGTSGKVDTQYF.

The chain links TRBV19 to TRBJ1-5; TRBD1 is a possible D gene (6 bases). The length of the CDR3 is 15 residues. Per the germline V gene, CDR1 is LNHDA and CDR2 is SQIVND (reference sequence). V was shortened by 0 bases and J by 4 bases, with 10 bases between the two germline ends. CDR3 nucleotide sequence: TGTGCCAGTAGTATAGAACAGGGTATTAATCAGCCCCAGCATTTT. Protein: CASSIEQGINQPQHF.

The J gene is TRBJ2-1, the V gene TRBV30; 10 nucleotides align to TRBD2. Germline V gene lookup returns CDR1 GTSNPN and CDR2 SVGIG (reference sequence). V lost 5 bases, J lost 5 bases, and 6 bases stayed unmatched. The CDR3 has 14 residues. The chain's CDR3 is CAWGAGGANNEQFF. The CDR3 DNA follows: TGTGCCTGGGGAGCGGGAGGGGCCAACAATGAGCAGTTCTTC.

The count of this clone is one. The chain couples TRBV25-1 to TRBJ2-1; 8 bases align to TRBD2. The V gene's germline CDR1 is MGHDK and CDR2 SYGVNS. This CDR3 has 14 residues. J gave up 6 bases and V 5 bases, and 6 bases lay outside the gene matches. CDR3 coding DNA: TGTGCCAGCAGTTTAGCGGGAAGGGCCAATGAGCAGTTCTTC. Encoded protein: CASSLAGRANEQFF.